This record concerns one T cell receptor beta chain sequence. The sample originates from a study of CD8 T cells in Susac syndrome. Across the study: Patients with Susac syndrome were therapy-naive, on corticosteroids, or on intravenous immunoglobulin alone at the time that blood was drawn.

RNA in amounts of roughly 0.5 to 1 ug was reverse transcribed with random hexamers. Amplification of TCR beta CDR3 across 54 Vbeta and 13 Jbeta was performed with immunoSEQ multiplex PCR. Using its own MiXCR run on the immunoSEQ multiplex PCR reads, TCRdb lists one record per CDR3 protein. The table has about 140,000 distinct CDR3 sequences, 85% to 95% seen once. FACS was used to enrich TEMRA cells, whereas the CD8+ and CD4+ T cells were obtained by negative isolation. The V end was cut by 3 bases, the J end by 8 bases, with 7 bases between. The CDR3 length is 11 residues. This clonotype was sampled from a human donor with Susac syndrome. V and J are TRBV12-3 or TRBV12-4 and TRBJ1-2; TRBD1 might be the D (5 bases). Input material: CD4+ T cells from PBMCs. CDR3 loop: CASSLRGGYTF. The CDR3 bases are TGTGCCAGCAGTTTGAGGGGAGGCTACACCTTC.